This TCR beta chain is from a study of neurological immune-mediated disorders. Study-level points and caveats: Across subjects, expanded clones had no CDR3 amino acid sequences in common, pointing to private repertoires in all groups.

Synthesis of cDNA was accomplished via 5'RACE employing 10-nucleotide random UMIs. Via MiXCR, TCRdb re-called the 5' RACE reads, giving one row per CDR3 protein. The table records 50,000 to 60,000 distinct CDR3 sequences, roughly 15% of them present only once. The group of healthy controls was made up of people who were blood bank volunteers in Maryland, USA. A total of 2 million PBMCs stored at -80 degrees C provided the unsorted libraries. In regard to this clonotype: Its antigen is unidentified.

The CDR3 length is 17 residues. Germline CDR1 DFQATT, CDR2 SNEGSKA (reference sequence). J was trimmed by 7 bases and V by 2 bases; bases with no gene match: 11. Sample: PBMCs. This receptor was taken from a man aged 60-69 years in good health. The chain recombines TRBV20-1 with TRBJ2-1, with TRBD2 matching 13 bases. CDR3 amino acids: CSARNQGLAGRTNEQFF. Written as DNA, the CDR3 is TGCAGTGCTAGAAATCAGGGACTAGCGGGACGGACGAATGAGCAGTTCTTC.